This TCR beta chain was recorded in a study of cytomegalovirus exposure and HLA in healthy donors. Study-wide findings and caveats: Productive status was seen about 87% or about 30% of the time for most TCR beta V segments in an earlier analysis. Some TCR beta chains (164 of them) were listed as cytomegalovirus-associated.

With 7 bases removed from V and 0 bases from J, the gap between germline ends came to 13 bases. CDR1 is SNHLY, CDR2 FYNNEI, per germline. The CDR3 sequence is 16 residues long. Only a few counts were recorded for this clone. Antigen specificity is unknown. The PCR was carried out with 60 Vbeta primers and 13 Jbeta primers. Measured with immunoSEQ multiplex PCR; TCRdb has only the in-frame clones, and not every one. This table has more than 150,000 clones, more than 65% appearing once. The V gene is TRBV2, the J gene TRBJ2-6, with D possibly TRBD1 on 6 matching bases. Material: PBMCs. The clonotype was recovered from a man aged 50 to 59 in good health and CMV-seronegative. DNA of the CDR3: TGTGCCAGCAAGTCAGGGGCCCCCTCTGGGGCCAACGTCCTGACTTTC. It specifies CASKSGAPSGANVLTF.